This T cell receptor beta chain was captured by sequencing in a study of identical twins. CDR3 length: 16 amino acids. Trimming took off 3 bases at V and 0 bases at J, with 14 bases between the two ends. Germline V lookup: CDR1 WSHSY, CDR2 SAAADI. The cDNA had a unique molecular identifier and a template-switch universal primer site. TCRdb itself ran the 5' RACE reads through MiXCR, one entry per CDR3 protein. Here the sample spans under 900,000 distinct CDR3 sequences, roughly an eighth being singletons. The same sample was also studied in work on yellow fever vaccine responses in identical twins. According to that study: Twins' vaccine T cell responses were reported to seem partly convergent and partly personalized.

The receptor was derived from a woman aged 18 to 35 in good health. The chain combines TRBV10-2 with TRBJ1-1; D uncertain. The sequenced sample consisted of PBMCs. Here the CDR3 DNA reads TGCGCCAGCAGTGATTTACACGAGAGCTTGAACACTGAAGCTTTCTTT. This encodes CASSDLHESLNTEAFF.